These 10 T cell receptor beta chains came from one sample sequenced in a study of cytotoxic CD8 clonotypes in ibrutinib-treated CLL. Sequencing was performed with immunoSEQ multiplex PCR; in TCRdb, only in-frame clones are kept and a portion is missing. Altogether around 310,000 clones are present, around four fifths being singletons, with the ten largest covering under 8.5%. The sample was PBMCs, taken before ibrutinib treatment. The receptors were sampled from a human donor with chronic lymphocytic leukemia.

The rearrangement joins TRBV15 to TRBJ2-1; 14 nucleotides match TRBD2. This CDR3 spans 16 amino acids. The germline CDR1 and CDR2 sequences are LNHNV and YYDKDF (reference sequence). The V and J ends lost 3 bases and 7 bases, in that order; junction bases with no gene match: 5. The DNA of the CDR3 is TGTGCCACCAGCAGGGCGGGACTAGCGGGAGTTAATGAGCAGTTCTTC. This gives the protein CATSRAGLAGVNEQFF.

The genes are TRBV18 and TRBJ1-1; 8 positions match TRBD1. V was pared by 7 bases and J by 3 bases, with 4 bases of the junction left unmatched. The CDR3 has 13 amino acids. Germline lookup yields CDR1 KGHSH and CDR2 LQKENI. In DNA, the CDR3 is TGTGCCAGCTTGGGACAGGTGGACACTGAAGCTTTCTTT. Encoded protein: CASLGQVDTEAFF.

A single count supports this clone. The chain employs TRBV4-3 and TRBJ2-6; D gene ambiguous. In germline, CDR1 is LGHNA, CDR2 YSLEER. Trimming removed 1 base at V and 2 bases at J, with 9 bases between. This CDR3 comprises 16 residues. The CDR3 bases are TGCGCCAGCAGCCAAGGGGTTGGTGCTGGGGCCAACGTCCTGACTTTC. It encodes CASSQGVGAGANVLTF.

The J gene is TRBJ1-2, the V gene TRBV6-1, with D tentatively TRBD1 (6 bases). Germline lookup yields CDR1 MNHNS and CDR2 SASEGT. Trimming took 6 bases from V and 7 from J, leaving 12 bases between them. The CDR3 runs to 12 residues. The CDR3 DNA sequence: TGTGCCAGCAGCCCAGGGGAGGTTGGCTACACCTTC. Protein product: CASSPGEVGYTF.

The chain is built from TRBV5-1 and TRBJ1-1; D perhaps matches TRBD1 (6 bases). V dropped 3 bases and J dropped 4 bases, with 13 bases sitting between them. The V gene's germline CDR1 is SGHRS and CDR2 YFSETQ. The CDR3 sequence is 14 residues long. The CDR3 DNA reads TGCGCCAGCAGCTGGAGGACAGCTGGCACTGAAGCTTTCTTT. It codes for CASSWRTAGTEAFF.

This chain links TRBV19 with TRBJ2-7; weak D call: TRBD1 (6 bases). This CDR3 region has 15 residues. Germline CDR1 LNHDA, CDR2 SQIVND (reference sequence). The germline V and J ends were trimmed by 6 bases and 3 bases, with 18 bases remaining between them. CDR3 sequence: CASRPGTREHYEQYF. CDR3 bases: TGTGCCAGTAGGCCCGGGACAAGGGAACACTACGAGCAGTACTTC.

This chain uses TRBV11-2 with TRBJ2-5; 11 bases are a match to TRBD2. With V trimmed by 4 bases and J by 1 base, 5 bases remained unmatched. Germline assignment: CDR1 SGHAT and CDR2 FQNNGV. This CDR3 is built from 16 residues. CDR3 in DNA: TGTGCCAGCAGCTCTAGACTAGCGGGAAGCCAAGAGACCCAGTACTTC. This codes for CASSSRLAGSQETQYF.

This chain joins TRBV25-1 and TRBJ1-1; D perhaps matches TRBD1 (5 bases). Germline CDR1 MGHDK, CDR2 SYGVNS. Trimming removed 5 bases from V and 7 bases from J, with 11 bases in between. This CDR3 comprises 12 residues. CDR3 DNA: TGTGCCAGCAGTTTCTTGGGGGATGAAGCTTTCTTT. Amino acid sequence: CASSFLGDEAFF.

J is TRBJ2-7 and V is TRBV2; D is perhaps TRBD1 (6 bases). Per the germline V gene, CDR1 is SNHLY and CDR2 is FYNNEI. The CDR3 consists of 15 residues. V gave up 8 bases and J gave up 3 bases, with 20 bases separating them. The CDR3 coding sequence is TGTGCCAGCGGAAAGCCACAGGGACCCGACTACGAGCAGTACTTC. It specifies CASGKPQGPDYEQYF.

This chain links TRBV5-1 with TRBJ2-7, with D perhaps TRBD1 (6 bases). The CDR3 sequence is 15 residues long. V was cut by 1 base and J by 2 bases, with 13 bases left in between. Germline lookup yields CDR1 SGHRS and CDR2 YFSETQ. The CDR3 DNA reads TGCGCCAGCAGCTTGTGGTCCAGGGGCGCCTACGAGCAGTACTTC. This codes for CASSLWSRGAYEQYF.